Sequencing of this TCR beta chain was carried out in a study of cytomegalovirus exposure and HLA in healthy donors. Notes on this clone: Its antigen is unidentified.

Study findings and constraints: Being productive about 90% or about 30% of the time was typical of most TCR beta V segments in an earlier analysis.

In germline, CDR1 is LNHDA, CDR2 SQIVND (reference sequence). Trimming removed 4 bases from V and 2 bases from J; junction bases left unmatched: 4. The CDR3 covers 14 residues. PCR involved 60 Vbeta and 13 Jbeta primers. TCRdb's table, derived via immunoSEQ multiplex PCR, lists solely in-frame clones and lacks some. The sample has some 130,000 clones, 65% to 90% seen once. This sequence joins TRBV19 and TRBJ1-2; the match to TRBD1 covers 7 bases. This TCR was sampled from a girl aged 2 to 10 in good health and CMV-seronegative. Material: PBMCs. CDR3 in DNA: TGTGCCAGTAGTAGGACAGGTGGGAACTATGGCTACACCTTC. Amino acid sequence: CASSRTGGNYGYTF.